The 10 T cell receptor beta chains below were found in one sample sequenced in a study of CD8 T cells in Susac syndrome. cDNA came from roughly 0.5 to 1 ug RNA primed by random hexamers. TCRdb passed the immunoSEQ multiplex PCR reads through MiXCR, listing each CDR3 protein once. The sample records 140,000 or so distinct CDR3 sequences, roughly 95% being singletons. The source material was CD4+ T cells from PBMCs. The receptors shown here come from a human donor in good health.

The rearrangement links TRBV15 to TRBJ2-2; D uncertain. Per the germline V gene, CDR1 is LNHNV and CDR2 is YYDKDF (reference sequence). The CDR3 spans 17 residues. V shed 0 bases and J shed 4 bases, with 15 bases lying between them. CDR3 residues: CATSRDGRNIGTGELFF. The CDR3 nucleotides are TGTGCCACCAGCAGAGACGGCAGGAATATTGGCACCGGGGAGCTGTTTTTT.

This chain uses TRBV20-1 with TRBJ2-3; perhaps D is TRBD1 or TRBD2 (5 bases each). V was cut by 6 bases and J by 9 bases, with 13 bases left in between. The CDR3 contains 11 residues. CDR1 DFQATT and CDR2 SNEGSKA come from the germline V gene (reference sequence). CDR3 amino acids: CSARDARTQYF. The CDR3 bases are TGCAGTGCCCGGGACGCTCGGACGCAGTATTTT.

The CDR3 region is CAWSARGLSTGELFF. The CDR3 coding sequence is TGTGCCTGGAGCGCGAGGGGGCTGAGCACCGGGGAGCTGTTTTTT. The V call is TRBV30, the J call TRBJ2-2; 7 bases match TRBD1. Germline V lookup: CDR1 GTSNPN, CDR2 SVGIG (reference sequence). V trimming: 3 bases; J trimming: 4 bases; junction bases outside the gene matches: 8. The CDR3 is made up of 15 amino acids.

This chain joins TRBV5-1 and TRBJ2-6; 9 bases line up with TRBD1. The CDR3 loop spans 18 amino acids. Unmatched junction bases numbered 6, after V lost 2 bases and J lost 0 bases. Per germline, CDR1 SGHRS and CDR2 YFSETQ. The CDR3 here is CASSFRTGEISGANVLTF. CDR3 nucleotide sequence: TGCGCCAGCAGCTTCCGGACAGGGGAAATCTCTGGGGCCAACGTCCTGACTTTC.

J is TRBJ1-2 and V is TRBV19; D uncertain. Germline V gene data show CDR1 as LNHDA and CDR2 as SQIVND (reference sequence). This CDR3 spans 17 amino acids. The V gene lost 7 bases and the J gene lost 0 bases, with 21 bases spanning the gap. CDR3 in DNA: TGTGCCAGTAAGGCTGAGGAGAAAGGGTGGACTAACTATGGCTACACCTTC. As protein: CASKAEEKGWTNYGYTF.

J is TRBJ2-5 and V is TRBV27, with a tentative D call TRBD1 (8 bases). CDR3 length equals 15 residues. Trimming pared 9 bases from V and 2 bases from J, leaving 19 bases between. Looked up from germline, CDR1 is MNHEY and CDR2 is SMNVEV (reference sequence). Written as DNA, the CDR3 is TGTGCCAGAAATGACAGGGGAGGGTCACAAGAGACCCAGTACTTC. Translated, it gives CARNDRGGSQETQYF.

V is TRBV5-1 and J is TRBJ2-3; no definite D call. V was cut by 4 bases and J by 2 bases, with 5 bases left in between. The CDR3 consists of 12 residues. CDR1 is SGHRS and CDR2 is YFSETQ in the germline V gene. The CDR3 sequence is CASSPHTDTQYF. The CDR3 DNA sequence: TGCGCCAGCAGCCCTCACACAGATACGCAGTATTTT.

This sequence joins TRBV5-6 and TRBJ2-7; the D is unclear. Trimming shortened V by 4 bases and J by 5 bases, and 19 bases separated the two germline ends. Per the germline V gene, CDR1 is SGHDT and CDR2 is YYEEEE. This CDR3 spans 15 amino acids. This chain's CDR3 is CASSRPLMGSDEQYF. DNA for the CDR3: TGTGCCAGCAGCCGCCCACTCATGGGGTCGGACGAGCAGTACTTC.

The chain couples TRBV11-2 to TRBJ2-5; D gene ambiguous. The CDR3 has 13 amino acids. V was shortened by 5 bases and J by 3 bases, with 10 bases between the two germline ends. In germline, CDR1 is SGHAT, CDR2 FQNNGV. The CDR3 nucleotides are TGTGCCAGCAGCCCCCGCACAAAAGAGACCCAGTACTTC. This sequence encodes CASSPRTKETQYF.

The genes are TRBV9 and TRBJ2-1; D possibly corresponds to TRBD2 (6 bases). CDR3 size: 15 residues. CDR1 and CDR2 (germline): SGDLS, YYNGEE. V shed 3 bases and J shed 8 bases, with 18 bases lying between them. Written as DNA, the CDR3 is TGTGCCAGCAGCGGTACGACTAGTGGCCTCGATGAGCAGTTCTTC. This sequence encodes CASSGTTSGLDEQFF.